The sequence of this T cell receptor (beta chain) was determined in a study of shared clonotypes between healthy human individuals. Study-wide background: For every donor, three CD4 naive, three CD4 memory, two CD8 naive and one CD8 memory plates were used.

Assay: immunoSEQ multiplex PCR; the TCRdb copy retains only in-frame clones and omits some. The data show about 2.3 million clones, about 90% seen once. Comment on this clone: The antigen is unknown.

This CDR3 region has 14 residues. Germline V gives CDR1 SGHRS, CDR2 YFSETQ. Trimming shortened V by 5 bases and J by 3 bases, and 14 bases separated the two germline ends. Findings and limits, study-wide: Naive subsets generally exceeded memory subsets in estimated richness.

What was sequenced was naive CD4+ T cells from PBMCs. Subset here: CD45RA+ positively selected. V gene TRBV5-1 combines with J gene TRBJ1-1; the D gene is possibly TRBD1 (5 bases). This receptor was obtained from a young man in good health. Some clones in this sample may be carry-over from other donors' samples. The CDR3: CASSAAGGDTEAFF. The CDR3, as DNA: TGCGCCAGCAGTGCCGCGGGGGGAGACACTGAAGCTTTCTTT. The full variable domain, rest sourced from reference TRBV5-1 and TRBJ1-1, is KAGVTQTPRYLIKTRGQQVTLSCSPISGHRSVSWYQQTPGQGLQFLFEYFSETQRNKGNFPGRFSGRQFSNSRSEMNVSTLELGDSALYLCASSAAGGDTEAFFGQGTRLTVV.